Listed below are T cell receptor beta chains from one sample, sequenced in a study of blood T cells in healthy people across ages. MiXCR, run by TCRdb on the 5' RACE reads, gives a single entry per CDR3 protein. The table includes about 1 million distinct CDR3 sequences, 35% to 55% detected once. Source material: blood. Source of these receptors: a woman aged 55-69 years in good health. Both conserved end residues are trimmed from each CDR3. Each record gives: V gene, CDR3 protein.

v_call: TRBV14; cdr3_aa: ASSPGQSGGEYEQY
v_call: TRBV6-6; cdr3_aa: ASSYSELDRYSYEQY
v_call: TRBV29-1; cdr3_aa: SSGGTMRTEAF
v_call: TRBV2; cdr3_aa: ASNLGDNEQY
v_call: TRBV7-8; cdr3_aa: ASSLARELDEQF
v_call: TRBV2; cdr3_aa: ASSDLETTPSDTQY
v_call: TRBV5-1; cdr3_aa: ASSLTTRSYEQY
v_call: TRBV6-2/TRBV6-3; cdr3_aa: ASSYLAGGPEETQY
v_call: TRBV29-1; cdr3_aa: SVVWVPKAGVGNEQF
v_call: TRBV15; cdr3_aa: ATSRADRDYEQY
v_call: TRBV3-1; cdr3_aa: ASSFFPGRHIQETQY
v_call: TRBV5-5; cdr3_aa: ASSLADRDLYGYT
v_call: TRBV3-1; cdr3_aa: ASSQDPAGDRTDTQY
v_call: TRBV7-2; cdr3_aa: ASSRQVPNYEQY
v_call: TRBV20-1; cdr3_aa: SASAGTQYSNQPQH
v_call: TRBV7-2; cdr3_aa: ASNSPNREQY
v_call: TRBV29-1; cdr3_aa: SVESYSGRIGQF
v_call: TRBV3-1; cdr3_aa: ASSHQVSPLH
v_call: TRBV27; cdr3_aa: ASSLRWGLAGVEETQY
v_call: TRBV3-1; cdr3_aa: ASSQEVPLRPGLGPGYTQY
v_call: TRBV25-1; cdr3_aa: ASAGLGPYKQY
v_call: TRBV4-1; cdr3_aa: ASSQRGGSSSVLQF
v_call: TRBV30; cdr3_aa: AWTVGAVRSEAF
v_call: TRBV6-6; cdr3_aa: ASSPRQGGYEQY
v_call: TRBV7-8; cdr3_aa: ASSLRGRHTGELF
v_call: TRBV29-1; cdr3_aa: SVPRGLDYGYT
v_call: TRBV20-1; cdr3_aa: SARDGSELFSYNEQF
v_call: TRBV10-1; cdr3_aa: ASSESGGTQY
v_call: TRBV5-1; cdr3_aa: ASSSDGTGGYLTDTQY
v_call: TRBV6-5; cdr3_aa: ASSFSGLTYNEQF
v_call: TRBV6-1; cdr3_aa: ASSEGQGGASTDTQY
v_call: TRBV20-1; cdr3_aa: STRVPPRANEQY
v_call: TRBV20-1; cdr3_aa: SASRGSSYNSPLH
v_call: TRBV11-2; cdr3_aa: ASSSLGTETQY
v_call: TRBV20-1; cdr3_aa: SARTAGGLWEQF
v_call: TRBV2; cdr3_aa: ASGVKSNQPQH
v_call: TRBV3-1; cdr3_aa: ASSPPGLASGELF
v_call: TRBV7-8; cdr3_aa: ASSLELSGSYNEQF
v_call: TRBV29-1; cdr3_aa: SVGAGIPYEQY
v_call: TRBV29-1; cdr3_aa: SVERGLAYNEQF
v_call: TRBV7-9; cdr3_aa: ASSLGTAPYNEQY
v_call: TRBV20-1; cdr3_aa: SAETASLDEQY
v_call: TRBV20-1; cdr3_aa: SARDREIVYNEQF
v_call: TRBV6-1; cdr3_aa: ASSEVATGEY
v_call: TRBV7-2; cdr3_aa: ASSRGTSGVGETQY
v_call: TRBV12-3/TRBV12-4; cdr3_aa: ASSITPLNKETQF
v_call: TRBV30; cdr3_aa: AWSGTRLALSANVLT
v_call: TRBV6-2/TRBV6-3; cdr3_aa: ASSYQDRGSDGQF
v_call: TRBV14; cdr3_aa: ASSPWTSTYPQQNTEAF
v_call: TRBV6-2/TRBV6-3; cdr3_aa: ASSYVRQTRYNEQF
v_call: TRBV11-2; cdr3_aa: ASSPTPQNSIAKNIQY
v_call: TRBV20-1; cdr3_aa: SAGRLVGETQY
v_call: TRBV27; cdr3_aa: ASSLAYTGTQY
v_call: TRBV2; cdr3_aa: ASSDPLLGLADHNEQF
v_call: TRBV5-1; cdr3_aa: ASSFGDTGRGYIQY
v_call: TRBV6-1; cdr3_aa: ASVWTGDSNQPQH